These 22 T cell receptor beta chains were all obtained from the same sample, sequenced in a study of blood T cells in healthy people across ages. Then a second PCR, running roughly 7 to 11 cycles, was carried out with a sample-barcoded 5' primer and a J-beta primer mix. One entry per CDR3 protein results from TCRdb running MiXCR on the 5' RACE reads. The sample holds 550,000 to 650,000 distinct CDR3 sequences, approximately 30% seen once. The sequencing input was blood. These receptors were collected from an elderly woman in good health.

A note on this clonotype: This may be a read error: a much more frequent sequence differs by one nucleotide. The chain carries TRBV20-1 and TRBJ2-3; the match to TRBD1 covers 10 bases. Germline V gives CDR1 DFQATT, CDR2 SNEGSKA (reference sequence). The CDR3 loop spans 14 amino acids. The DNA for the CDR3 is TGCAGTGCTACGCAGGGACAGGGGAAGCATACGCGGTATTTT. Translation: CSATQGQGKHTRYF.

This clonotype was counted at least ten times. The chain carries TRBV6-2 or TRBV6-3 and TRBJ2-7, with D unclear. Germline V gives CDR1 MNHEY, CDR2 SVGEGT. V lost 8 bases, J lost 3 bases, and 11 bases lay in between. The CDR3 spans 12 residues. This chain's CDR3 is CASAGMNYEQYF. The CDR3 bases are TGTGCCAGCGCTGGGATGAACTACGAGCAGTACTTC.

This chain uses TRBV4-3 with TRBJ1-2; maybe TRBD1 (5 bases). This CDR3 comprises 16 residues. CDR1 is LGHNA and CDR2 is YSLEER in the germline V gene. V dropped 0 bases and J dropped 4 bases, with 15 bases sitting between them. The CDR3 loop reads CASSQESTGDRYGYTF. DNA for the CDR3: TGCGCCAGCAGCCAAGAAAGTACGGGGGACCGCTATGGCTACACCTTC.

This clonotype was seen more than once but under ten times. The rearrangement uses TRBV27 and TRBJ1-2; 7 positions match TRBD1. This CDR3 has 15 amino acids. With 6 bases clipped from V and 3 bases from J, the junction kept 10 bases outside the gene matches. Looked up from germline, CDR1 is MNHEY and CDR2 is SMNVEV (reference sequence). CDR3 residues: CASRTGTAIYYGYTF. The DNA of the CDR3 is TGTGCCAGCAGGACCGGGACAGCAATTTACTATGGCTACACCTTC.

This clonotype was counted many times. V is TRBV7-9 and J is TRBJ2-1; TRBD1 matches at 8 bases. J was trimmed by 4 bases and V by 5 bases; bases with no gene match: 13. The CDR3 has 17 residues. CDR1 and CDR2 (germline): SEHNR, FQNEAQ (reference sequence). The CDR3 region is CASSPQVRGQSYNEQFF. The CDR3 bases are TGTGCCAGCAGCCCCCAAGTCAGGGGGCAATCGTACAATGAGCAGTTCTTC. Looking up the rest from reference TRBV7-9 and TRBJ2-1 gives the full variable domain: DTGVSQNPRHKITKRGQNVTFRCDPISEHNRLYWYRQTLGQGPEFLTYFQNEAQLEKSRLLSDRFSAERPKGSFSTLEIQRTEQGDSAMYLCASSPQVRGQSYNEQFFGPGTRLTVL.

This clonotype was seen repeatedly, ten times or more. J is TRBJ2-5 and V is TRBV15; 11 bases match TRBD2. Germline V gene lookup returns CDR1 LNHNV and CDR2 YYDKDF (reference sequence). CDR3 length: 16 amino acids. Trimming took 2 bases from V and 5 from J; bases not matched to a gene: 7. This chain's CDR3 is CATSRMLAGGGETQYF. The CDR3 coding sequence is TGTGCCACCAGCAGAATGCTAGCGGGGGGAGGTGAGACCCAGTACTTC.

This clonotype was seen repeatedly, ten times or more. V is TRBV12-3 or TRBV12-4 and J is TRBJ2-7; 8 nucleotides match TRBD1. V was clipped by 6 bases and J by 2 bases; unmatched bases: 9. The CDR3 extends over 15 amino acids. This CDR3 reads CASSPGGTGTYEQYF. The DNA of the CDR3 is TGTGCCAGCAGCCCTGGGGGGACAGGAACCTACGAGCAGTACTTC.

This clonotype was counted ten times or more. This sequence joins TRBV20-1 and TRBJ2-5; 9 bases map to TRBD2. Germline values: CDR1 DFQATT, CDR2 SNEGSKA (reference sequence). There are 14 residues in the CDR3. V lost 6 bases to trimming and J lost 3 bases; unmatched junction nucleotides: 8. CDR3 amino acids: CSAARRGGEETQYF. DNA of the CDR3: TGCAGTGCAGCGAGGCGGGGGGGCGAAGAGACCCAGTACTTC.

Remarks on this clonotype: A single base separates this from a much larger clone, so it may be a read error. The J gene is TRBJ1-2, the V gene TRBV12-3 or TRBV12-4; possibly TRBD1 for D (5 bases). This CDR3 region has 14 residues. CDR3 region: CASRETGGGYGCTF. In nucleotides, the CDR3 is TGTGCCAGCAGAGAAACAGGCGGGGGGTATGGCTGCACCTTC.

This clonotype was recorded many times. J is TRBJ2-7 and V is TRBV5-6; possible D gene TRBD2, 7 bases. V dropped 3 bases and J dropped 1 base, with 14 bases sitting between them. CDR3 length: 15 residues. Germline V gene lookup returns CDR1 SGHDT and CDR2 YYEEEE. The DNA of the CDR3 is TGTGCCAGCAGCTACAGCGGGACACCATCCTACGAGCAGTACTTC. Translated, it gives CASSYSGTPSYEQYF.

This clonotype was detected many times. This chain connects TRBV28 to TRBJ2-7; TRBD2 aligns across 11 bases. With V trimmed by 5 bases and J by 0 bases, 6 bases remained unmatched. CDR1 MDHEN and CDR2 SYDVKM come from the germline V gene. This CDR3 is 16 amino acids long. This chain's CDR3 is CASSPAGLAGSYEQYF. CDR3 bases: TGTGCCAGCAGTCCGGCCGGACTAGCGGGCTCCTACGAGCAGTACTTC.

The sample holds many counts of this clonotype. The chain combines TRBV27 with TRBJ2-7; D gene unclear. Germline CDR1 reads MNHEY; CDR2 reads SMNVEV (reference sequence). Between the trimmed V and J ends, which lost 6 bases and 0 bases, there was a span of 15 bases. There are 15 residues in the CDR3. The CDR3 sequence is CASSPSSQSSYEQYF. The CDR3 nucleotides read TGTGCCAGCAGCCCCTCGAGCCAGAGCTCCTACGAGCAGTACTTC.

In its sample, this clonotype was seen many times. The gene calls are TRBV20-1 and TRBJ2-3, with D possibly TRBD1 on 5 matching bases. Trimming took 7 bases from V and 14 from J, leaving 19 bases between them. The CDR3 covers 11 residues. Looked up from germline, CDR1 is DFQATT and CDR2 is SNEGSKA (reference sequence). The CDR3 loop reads CSVRGLRGAYF. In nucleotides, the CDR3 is TGCAGTGTAAGGGGATTGAGAGGAGCGTATTTT.

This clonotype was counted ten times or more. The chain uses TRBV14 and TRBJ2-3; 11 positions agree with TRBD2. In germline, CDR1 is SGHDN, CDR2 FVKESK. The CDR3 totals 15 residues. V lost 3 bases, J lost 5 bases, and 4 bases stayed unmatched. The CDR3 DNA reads TGTGCCAGCAGCCATCTAGCGGGGGGAAGAGATACGCAGTATTTT. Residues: CASSHLAGGRDTQYF.

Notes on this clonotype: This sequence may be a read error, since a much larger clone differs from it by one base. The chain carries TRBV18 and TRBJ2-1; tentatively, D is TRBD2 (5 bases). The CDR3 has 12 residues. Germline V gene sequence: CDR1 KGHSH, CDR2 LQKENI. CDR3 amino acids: CARSPAENEQFF. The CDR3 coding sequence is TGTGCCCGCTCACCAGCGGAGAATGAGCAGTTCTTC.

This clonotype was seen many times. The CDR3 nucleotides read TGTGCCAGCAGTCGCGGAACGATGGGAGCTTTCTTT. Amino acids: CASSRGTMGAFF. The chain employs TRBV6-2 or TRBV6-3 and TRBJ1-1; D is ambiguous. Per germline, CDR1 MNHEY and CDR2 SVGEGT. V lost 5 bases and J 10 bases, leaving 14 bases between the germline ends. This CDR3 spans 12 amino acids.

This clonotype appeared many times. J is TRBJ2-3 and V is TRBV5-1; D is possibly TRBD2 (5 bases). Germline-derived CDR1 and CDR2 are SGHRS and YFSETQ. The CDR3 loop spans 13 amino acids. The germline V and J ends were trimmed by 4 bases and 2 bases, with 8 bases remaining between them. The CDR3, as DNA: TGCGCCAGCAGCGAGACTATCACAGATACGCAGTATTTT. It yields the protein CASSETITDTQYF.

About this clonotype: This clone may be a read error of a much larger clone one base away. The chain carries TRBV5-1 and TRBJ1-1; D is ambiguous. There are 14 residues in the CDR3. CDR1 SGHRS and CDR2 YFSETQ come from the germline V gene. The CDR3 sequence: CAGSSQPMNTEAFF. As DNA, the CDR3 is TGCGCCGGCAGCTCCCAGCCCATGAACACTGAAGCTTTCTTT.

The CDR3: CASRARGVSTEAFF. The CDR3, as DNA: TGTGCCAGCAGAGCCAGGGGGGTAAGCACTGAAGCTTTCTTT. The V and J genes are TRBV27 and TRBJ1-1, with 7 bases lining up with TRBD1. J lost 4 bases, V lost 6 bases, and 8 bases had no gene match. The germline gives CDR1 MNHEY, CDR2 SMNVEV (reference sequence). CDR3 length: 14 residues.

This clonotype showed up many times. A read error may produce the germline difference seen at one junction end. The CDR3 region has the DNA TGTGCCATCGGACTAAACACATATACGCAGTATTTT. Its translation: CAIGLNTYTQYF. The genes are TRBV10-3 and TRBJ2-3; D perhaps matches TRBD2 (6 bases). Germline V gives CDR1 ENHRY, CDR2 SYGVKD. The CDR3 consists of 12 residues.

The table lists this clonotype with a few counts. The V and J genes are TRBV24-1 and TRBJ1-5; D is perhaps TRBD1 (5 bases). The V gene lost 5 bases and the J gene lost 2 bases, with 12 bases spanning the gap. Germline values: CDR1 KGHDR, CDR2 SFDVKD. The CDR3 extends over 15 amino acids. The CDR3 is CATSGSSGGNQPQHF. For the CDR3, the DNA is TGTGCCACCAGTGGTTCATCGGGGGGCAATCAGCCCCAGCATTTT.

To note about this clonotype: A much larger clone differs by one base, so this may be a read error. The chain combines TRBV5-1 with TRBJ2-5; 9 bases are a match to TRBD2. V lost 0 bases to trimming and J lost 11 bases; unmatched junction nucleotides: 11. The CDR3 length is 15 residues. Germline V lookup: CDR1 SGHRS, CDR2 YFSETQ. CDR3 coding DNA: TGCGCCAGCAGCTTGGCCCTAGCGGGGCGCAATGAGCAGTACTTC. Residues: CASSLALAGRNEQYF.